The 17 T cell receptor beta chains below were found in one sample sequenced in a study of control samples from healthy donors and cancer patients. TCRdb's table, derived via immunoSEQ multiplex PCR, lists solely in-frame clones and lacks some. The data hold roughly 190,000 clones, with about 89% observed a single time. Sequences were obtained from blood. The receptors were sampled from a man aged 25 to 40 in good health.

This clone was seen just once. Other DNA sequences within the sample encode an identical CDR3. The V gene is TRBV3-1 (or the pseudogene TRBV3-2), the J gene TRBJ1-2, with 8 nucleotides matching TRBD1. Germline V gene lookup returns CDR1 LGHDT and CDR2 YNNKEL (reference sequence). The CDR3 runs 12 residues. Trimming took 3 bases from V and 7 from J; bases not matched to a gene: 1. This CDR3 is CASSQDRAGYTF. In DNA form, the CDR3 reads TGTGCCAGCAGCCAGGACAGGGCTGGCTACACCTTC.

This CDR3 reads CSAEGYYGYTF. Written as DNA, the CDR3 is TGCAGTGCGGAGGGTTACTATGGCTACACCTTC. This chain connects TRBV20-1 to TRBJ1-2; D unclear. V was clipped by 6 bases and J by 3 bases, with 8 bases between them. Germline V gene data show CDR1 as DFQATT and CDR2 as SNEGSKA (reference sequence). The CDR3 covers 11 residues.

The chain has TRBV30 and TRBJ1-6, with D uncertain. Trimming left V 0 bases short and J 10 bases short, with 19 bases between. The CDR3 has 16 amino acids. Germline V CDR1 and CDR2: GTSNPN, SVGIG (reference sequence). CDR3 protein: CAWSVGGRGRRSPLHF. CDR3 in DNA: TGTGCCTGGAGTGTGGGAGGTCGAGGGAGGAGATCACCCCTCCACTTT.

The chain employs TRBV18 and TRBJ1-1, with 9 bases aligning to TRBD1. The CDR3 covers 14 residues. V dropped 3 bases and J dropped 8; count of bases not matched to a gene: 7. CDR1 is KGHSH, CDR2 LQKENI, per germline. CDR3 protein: CASSPNGQGWEAFF. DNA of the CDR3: TGTGCCAGCTCACCTAATGGACAGGGGTGGGAAGCTTTCTTT.

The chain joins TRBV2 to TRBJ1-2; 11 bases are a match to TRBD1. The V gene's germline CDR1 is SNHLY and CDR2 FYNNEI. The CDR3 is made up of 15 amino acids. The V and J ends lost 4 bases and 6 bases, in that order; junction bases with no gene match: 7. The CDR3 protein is CASSGTGGRDDGYTF. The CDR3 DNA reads TGTGCCAGCAGTGGGACAGGGGGCAGAGACGATGGCTACACCTTC.

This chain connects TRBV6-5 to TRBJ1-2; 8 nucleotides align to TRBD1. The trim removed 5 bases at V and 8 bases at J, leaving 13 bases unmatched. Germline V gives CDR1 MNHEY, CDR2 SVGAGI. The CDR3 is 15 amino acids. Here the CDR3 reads CASSLQGAGGNGYTF. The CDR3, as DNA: TGTGCCAGCAGTCTCCAGGGGGCGGGGGGCAACGGCTACACCTTC.

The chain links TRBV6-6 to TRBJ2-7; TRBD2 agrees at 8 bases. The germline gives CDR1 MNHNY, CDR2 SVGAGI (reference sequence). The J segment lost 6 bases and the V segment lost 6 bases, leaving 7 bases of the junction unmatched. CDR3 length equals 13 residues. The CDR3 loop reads CASSERGRLEQYF. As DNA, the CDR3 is TGTGCCAGCAGCGAGCGGGGGCGACTCGAGCAGTACTTC.

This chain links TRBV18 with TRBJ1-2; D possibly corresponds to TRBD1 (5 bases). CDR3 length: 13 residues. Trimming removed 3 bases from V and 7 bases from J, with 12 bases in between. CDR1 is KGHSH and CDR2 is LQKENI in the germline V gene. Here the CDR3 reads CASSPTTVGGYTF. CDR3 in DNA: TGTGCCAGCTCACCGACGACAGTCGGTGGCTACACCTTC.

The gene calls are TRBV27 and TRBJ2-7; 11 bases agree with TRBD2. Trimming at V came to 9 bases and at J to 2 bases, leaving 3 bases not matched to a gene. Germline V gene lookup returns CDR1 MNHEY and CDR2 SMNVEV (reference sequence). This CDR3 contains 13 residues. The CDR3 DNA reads TGTGCCAGTGCTAGCGGGGGGCCCTACGAGCAGTACTTC. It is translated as CASASGGPYEQYF.

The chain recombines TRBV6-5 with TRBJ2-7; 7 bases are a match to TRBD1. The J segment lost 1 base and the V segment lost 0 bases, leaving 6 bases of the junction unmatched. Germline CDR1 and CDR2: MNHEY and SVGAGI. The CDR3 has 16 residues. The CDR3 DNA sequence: TGTGCCAGCAGTTACTCCGGGGCAGGGGGTTCCTACGAGCAGTACTTC. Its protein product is CASSYSGAGGSYEQYF.

This CDR3 is CASSQVQGAREFF. The CDR3 DNA is TGTGCCAGCAGCCAAGTACAGGGGGCAAGGGAGTTCTTC. The genes are TRBV3-1 (or the pseudogene TRBV3-2) and TRBJ2-1; 9 bases map to TRBD1. Looked up from germline, CDR1 is LGHDT and CDR2 is YNNKEL (reference sequence). The CDR3 spans 13 residues. V was pared by 1 base and J by 14 bases, with 6 bases of the junction left unmatched.

CDR3 loop: CASSSGQDYGYTF. The CDR3, as DNA: TGCGCCAGCAGCTCGGGACAGGACTATGGCTACACCTTC. V is TRBV5-1 and J is TRBJ1-2; 8 bases are shared with TRBD1. Germline V CDR1 and CDR2: SGHRS, YFSETQ. The CDR3 extends over 13 amino acids. J was trimmed by 3 bases and V by 3 bases; bases with no gene match: 1.

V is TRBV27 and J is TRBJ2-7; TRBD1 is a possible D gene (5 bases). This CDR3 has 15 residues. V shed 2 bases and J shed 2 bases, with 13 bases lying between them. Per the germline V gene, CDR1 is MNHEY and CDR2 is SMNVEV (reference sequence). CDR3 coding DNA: TGTGCCAGCAGTTTAAGGGCAGGGTCGCCCTACGAGCAGTACTTC. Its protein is CASSLRAGSPYEQYF.

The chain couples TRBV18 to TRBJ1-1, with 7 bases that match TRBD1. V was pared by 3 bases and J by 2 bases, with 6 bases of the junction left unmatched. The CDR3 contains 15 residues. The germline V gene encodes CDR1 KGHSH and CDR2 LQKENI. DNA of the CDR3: TGTGCCAGCTCACCCTCGGGACAGCCTAACACTGAAGCTTTCTTT. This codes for CASSPSGQPNTEAFF.

The CDR3 protein is CASSRAARKDGYTF. CDR3 coding DNA: TGTGCCAGCAGCCGGGCCGCCCGAAAGGATGGCTACACCTTC. The rearrangement uses TRBV7-2 and TRBJ1-2, with D hard to call. The germline V and J ends were trimmed by 5 bases and 6 bases, with 16 bases remaining between them. Germline-derived CDR1 and CDR2 are SGHTA and FQGNSA. This CDR3 comprises 14 residues.

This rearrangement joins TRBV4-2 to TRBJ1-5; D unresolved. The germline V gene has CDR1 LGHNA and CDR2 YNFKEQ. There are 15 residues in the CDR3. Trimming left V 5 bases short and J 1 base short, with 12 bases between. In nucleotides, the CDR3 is TGTGCCAGCAGCTGGACGATCGCGAGCAATCAGCCCCAGCATTTT. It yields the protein CASSWTIASNQPQHF.

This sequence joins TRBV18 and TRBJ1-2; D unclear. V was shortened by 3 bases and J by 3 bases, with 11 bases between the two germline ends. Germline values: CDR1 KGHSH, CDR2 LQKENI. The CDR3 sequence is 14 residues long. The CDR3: CASSPQDGHYGYTF. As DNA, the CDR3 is TGTGCCAGCTCACCTCAGGACGGCCACTATGGCTACACCTTC.